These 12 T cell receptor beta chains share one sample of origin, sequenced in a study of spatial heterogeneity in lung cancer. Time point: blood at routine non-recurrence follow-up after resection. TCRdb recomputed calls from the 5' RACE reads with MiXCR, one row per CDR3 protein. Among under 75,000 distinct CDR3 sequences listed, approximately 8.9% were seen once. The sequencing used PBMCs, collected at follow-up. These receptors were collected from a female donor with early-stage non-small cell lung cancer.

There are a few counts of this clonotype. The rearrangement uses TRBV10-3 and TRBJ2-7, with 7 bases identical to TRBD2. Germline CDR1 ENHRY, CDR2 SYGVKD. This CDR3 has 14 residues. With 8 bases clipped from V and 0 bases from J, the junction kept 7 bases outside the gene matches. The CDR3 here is CAIGGRATSYEQYF. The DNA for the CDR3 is TGTGCCATCGGAGGGAGGGCCACCTCCTACGAGCAGTACTTC.

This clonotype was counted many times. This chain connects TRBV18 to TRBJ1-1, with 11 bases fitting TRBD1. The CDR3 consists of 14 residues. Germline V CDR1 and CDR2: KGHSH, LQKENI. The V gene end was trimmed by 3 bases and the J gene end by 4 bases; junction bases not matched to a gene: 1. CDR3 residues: CASSPGQGGTEAFF. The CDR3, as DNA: TGTGCCAGCTCACCGGGACAGGGGGGCACTGAAGCTTTCTTT.

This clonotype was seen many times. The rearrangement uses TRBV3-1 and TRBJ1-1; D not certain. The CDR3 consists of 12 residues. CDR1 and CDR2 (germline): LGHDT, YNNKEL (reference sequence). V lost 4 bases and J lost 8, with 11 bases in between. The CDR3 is CASSPTTSEAFF. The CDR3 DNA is TGTGCCAGCAGCCCAACTACATCAGAAGCTTTCTTT.

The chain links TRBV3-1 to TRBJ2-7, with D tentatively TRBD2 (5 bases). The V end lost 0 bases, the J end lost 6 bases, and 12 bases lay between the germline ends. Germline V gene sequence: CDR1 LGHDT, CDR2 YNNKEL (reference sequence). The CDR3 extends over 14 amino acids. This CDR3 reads CASSQDGVAIEQYF. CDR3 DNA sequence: TGTGCCAGCAGCCAAGACGGGGTAGCGATCGAGCAGTACTTC.

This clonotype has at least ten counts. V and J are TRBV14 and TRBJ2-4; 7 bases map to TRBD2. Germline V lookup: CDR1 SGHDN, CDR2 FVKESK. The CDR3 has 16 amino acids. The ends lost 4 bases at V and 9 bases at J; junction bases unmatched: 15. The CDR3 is CASSPLRERPLCIQYF. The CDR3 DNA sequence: TGTGCCAGCAGCCCCTTGCGGGAGAGACCTCTTTGCATTCAGTACTTC.

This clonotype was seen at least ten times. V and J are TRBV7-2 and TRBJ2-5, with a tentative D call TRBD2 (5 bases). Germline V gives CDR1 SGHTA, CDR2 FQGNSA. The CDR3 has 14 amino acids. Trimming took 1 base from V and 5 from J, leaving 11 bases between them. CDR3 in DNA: TGTGCCAGCAGCTTAGAACCGGGGAGTGAGACCCAGTACTTC. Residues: CASSLEPGSETQYF.

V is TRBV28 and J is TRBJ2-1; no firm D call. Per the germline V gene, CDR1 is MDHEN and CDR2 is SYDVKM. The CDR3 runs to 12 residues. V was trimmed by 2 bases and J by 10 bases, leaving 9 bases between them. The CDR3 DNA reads TGTGCCAGCAGTTTAATCGGTACGGAGCAGTTCTTC. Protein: CASSLIGTEQFF.

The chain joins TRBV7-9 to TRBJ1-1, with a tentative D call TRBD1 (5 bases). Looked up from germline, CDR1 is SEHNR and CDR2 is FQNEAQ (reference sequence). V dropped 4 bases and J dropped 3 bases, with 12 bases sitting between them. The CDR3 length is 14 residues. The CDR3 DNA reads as TGTGCCAGCAGCTCACAGGTTTCGGACACTGAAGCTTTCTTT. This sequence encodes CASSSQVSDTEAFF.

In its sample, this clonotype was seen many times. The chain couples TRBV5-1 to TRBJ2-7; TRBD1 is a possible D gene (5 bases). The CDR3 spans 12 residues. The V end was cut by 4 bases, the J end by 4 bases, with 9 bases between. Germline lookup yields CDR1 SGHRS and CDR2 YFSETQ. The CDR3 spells CASSGQPYEQYF. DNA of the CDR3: TGCGCCAGCAGCGGACAACCTTACGAGCAGTACTTC.

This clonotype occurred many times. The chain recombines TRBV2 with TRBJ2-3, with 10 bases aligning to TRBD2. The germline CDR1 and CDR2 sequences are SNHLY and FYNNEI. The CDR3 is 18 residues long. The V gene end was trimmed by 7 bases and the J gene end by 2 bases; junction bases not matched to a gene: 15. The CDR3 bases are TGTGCCAGCATCGGGACTAGCGCGAGTTGGGCCCACACAGATACGCAGTATTTT. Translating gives CASIGTSASWAHTDTQYF.

The CDR3 spells CASTTVASGRSEMNTGELFF. For the CDR3, the DNA is TGTGCCAGCACCACGGTTGCTAGCGGGAGATCGGAGATGAACACCGGGGAGCTGTTTTTT. The V and J genes are TRBV6-5 and TRBJ2-2; 10 bases line up with TRBD2. Germline V gives CDR1 MNHEY, CDR2 SVGAGI. CDR3 size: 20 residues. The junction had 18 bases not matched to a gene; V was cut back by 7 bases and J by 1 base.

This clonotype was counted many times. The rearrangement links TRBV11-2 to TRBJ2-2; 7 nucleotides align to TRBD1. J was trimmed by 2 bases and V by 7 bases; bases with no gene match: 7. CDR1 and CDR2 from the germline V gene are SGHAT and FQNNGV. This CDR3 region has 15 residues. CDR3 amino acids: CASIQTGRNTGELFF. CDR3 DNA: TGTGCCAGCATCCAGACAGGGAGAAACACCGGGGAGCTGTTTTTT. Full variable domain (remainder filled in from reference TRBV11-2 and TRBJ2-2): EAGVAQSPRYKIIEKRQSVAFWCNPISGHATLYWYQQILGQGPKLLIQFQNNGVVDDSQLPKDRFSAERLKGVDSTLKIQPAKLEDSAVYLCASIQTGRNTGELFFGEGSRLTVL.